Listed below are T cell receptor beta chains from one sample, sequenced in a study of cytomegalovirus exposure and HLA in healthy donors. TCRdb's copy holds only in-frame clones and misses some; the assay was immunoSEQ multiplex PCR. The sample holds roughly 190,000 clones, around 75% seen once. Sequenced sample: PBMCs. The receptors here all came from a woman aged 45-60 years in good health and CMV-seronegative. Both conserved end residues are part of each CDR3. The order of the fields is V gene, J gene, CDR3 protein.

>TRBV6-1|TRBJ1-1
CASSRRGTEAFF
>TRBV19|TRBJ2-5
CASSIDPLAQETQYF
>TRBV2|TRBJ1-5
CASKNGTFSNQPQHF
>TRBV28|TRBJ2-5
CASSPHRGLNQETQYF
>TRBV28|TRBJ1-2
CASHSPGTTYGYTF
>TRBV28|TRBJ1-2
CASSSLGLFAYTF
>TRBV7-8|TRBJ2-2
CASSLSSASGRTGELFF
>TRBV6-5|TRBJ2-3
CASNPTGVESTQYF
>TRBV7-8|TRBJ2-1
CASSLGDTPSDEQFF
>TRBV10-3|TRBJ2-3
CATGTGLLDTQYF
>TRBV7-3|TRBJ2-6
CASSRTGAGANVLTF
>TRBV5-4|TRBJ1-1
CASSLGQVPNTEAFF
>TRBV18|TRBJ2-3
CASSPSPGGGTDTQYF
>TRBV4-3|TRBJ2-1
CASSQDSIGLGNEQFF
>TRBV28|TRBJ1-1
CASSFRLIQTGRTEAFF
>TRBV27|NA
CASSRRGLYEQYF
>TRBV7-2|TRBJ2-7
CASSLEAAYEQYF
>TRBV4-3|TRBJ2-6
CASSQETGRISGANVLTF